A selection of T cell receptor beta chains follows, all from one sample in a study of blood T cell repertoires in COVID-19. TCRdb keeps only in-frame clones here, not all; method: immunoSEQ multiplex PCR. In the table there are about 210,000 clones, around 80% of which are singletons. The sequenced sample consisted of peripheral blood. These receptors were obtained from a woman aged 40-49 years with acute or convalescent COVID-19. CDR3s leave out the opening cysteine and the closing phenylalanine or tryptophan.

TRBJ2-3 | TRBV2 | 11 | ASSLAGSDTQY
TRBJ2-3 | TRBV18 | 11 | ASSPTGTDTQY
TRBJ2-3 | TRBV20-1 | 9 | SGLSTDTQY
TRBJ1-3 | TRBV7-7 | 18 | ASTYYLGNRLAIAGNTIY
TRBJ2-3 | TRBV2 | 13 | ASSPRTGGTDTQY
TRBJ2-7 | TRBV9 | 11 | ASSADRATEQY
TRBJ1-1 | TRBV11-2 | 17 | ASSSRRQGSQILNTEAF
TRBJ1-3 | TRBV6-1 | 15 | ASSEAGTGGGRNTIY
TRBJ2-1 | TRBV10-2 | 14 | ASTYPSGQSYNEQF
TRBJ2-7 | TRBV21-1 | 13 | ASSKAGRSRSEQY
TRBJ2-1 | TRBV30 | 11 | AWASSTYNEQF
TRBJ1-2 | TRBV19 | 9 | ANKKRGGYT
TRBJ2-5 | TRBV5-4 | 12 | ASSGSSGGLTQY
TRBJ2-1 | TRBV6-2/TRBV6-3 | 12 | ASSHGASGSYGL